The rows below give T cell receptor beta chains drawn from one sample of a study of response to subunit inactivated influenza vaccine. TCRdb processed the RT-PCR reads anew with MiXCR; each CDR3 protein has one entry. The sample lists approximately 520,000 distinct CDR3 sequences; 25% were seen once. Sequencing was performed on CD4+ T cells sorted from PBMCs, taken about 5 days after vaccination. These receptors were obtained from a man in his forties or fifties who received an inactivated influenza vaccine. Both conserved end residues are part of each CDR3. A D gene is named only where the DNA matches it firmly. Not all rows give a size; the values are once, few, many and, for expanded clones, a class.

clone_size	v_call	d_call	j_call	cdr3_length	cdr3_aa	cdr3_nt
.	TRBV7-2	TRBD2	TRBJ2-2	13	CASSLREGGELFF	TGTGCCAGCAGCCTAAGGGAGGGCGGGGAGCTGTTTTTT
many	TRBV20-1	TRBD2	TRBJ2-7	14	CSARLAGVPKEQYF	TGCAGTGCTAGACTAGCGGGAGTGCCGAAAGAGCAGTACTTC
few	TRBV6-2/TRBV6-3	TRBD1	TRBJ2-7	15	CASRTDRGKAYEQYF	TGTGCCAGCAGAACTGACAGGGGGAAGGCCTACGAGCAGTACTTC
few	TRBV2	TRBD1	TRBJ2-3	16	CASRYQGTGIPDTQYF	TGTGCCAGCAGGTATCAGGGGACAGGAATCCCAGATACGCAGTATTTT
.	TRBV6-2/TRBV6-3	TRBD1	TRBJ2-7	15	CASSPPGQGFNEQYF	TGTGCCAGCAGTCCTCCGGGACAGGGGTTCAACGAGCAGTACTTC
few	TRBV20-1	.	TRBJ2-7	15	CSARDHRRRGYEQYF	TGCAGTGCTAGAGATCATCGGCGGAGAGGGTACGAGCAGTACTTC
.	TRBV12-3/TRBV12-4	TRBD2	TRBJ2-1	15	CASRISGGASNEQFF	TGTGCCAGCCGAATTAGCGGGGGGGCCTCCAATGAGCAGTTCTTC
.	TRBV18	.	TRBJ2-7	12	CASSSAGIEQYF	TGTGCCAGCTCATCCGCTGGGATTGAGCAGTACTTC
.	TRBV7-2	.	TRBJ2-7	14	CASSRGFPSYEQYF	TGTGCCAGCAGCCGGGGTTTTCCCTCCTACGAGCAGTACTTC
few	TRBV3-1	TRBD2	TRBJ2-2	16	CASSPGLAGGNGELFF	TGTGCCAGCAGCCCGGGACTAGCGGGGGGAAACGGGGAGCTGTTTTTT
few	TRBV6-2/TRBV6-3	.	TRBJ1-5	16	CASNPRGGWRNQPQHF	TGTGCCAGCAACCCCAGGGGAGGGTGGCGCAATCAGCCCCAGCATTTT
few	TRBV12-3/TRBV12-4	.	TRBJ1-2	13	CASSSDTFYGYTF	TGTGCCAGCAGCTCCGACACGTTCTATGGCTACACCTTC
.	TRBV11-1	TRBD1	TRBJ2-6	18	CASSAPLIRGPGANVLTF	TGTGCCAGCAGCGCCCCCTTAATTAGGGGGCCGGGGGCCAACGTCCTGACTTTC
.	TRBV5-5	TRBD1	TRBJ2-5	14	CASSRGQGAETQYF	TGTGCCAGCAGCCGGGGACAGGGGGCAGAGACCCAGTACTTC
few	TRBV14	.	TRBJ2-3	14	CASSQETRTDTQYF	TGTGCCAGCAGCCAAGAAACTAGAACAGATACGCAGTATTTT
.	TRBV6-5	.	TRBJ1-5	15	CASSYSSGAISPQHF	TGTGCCAGCAGTTACTCCTCGGGTGCAATCAGCCCCCAGCATTTT
.	TRBV4-1	TRBD2	TRBJ2-4	18	CASSQYEREVLAKNIQYF	TGCGCCAGCAGCCAATATGAGCGGGAAGTGCTAGCCAAAAACATTCAGTACTTC
.	TRBV6-1	.	TRBJ1-5	13	CASSESGFQPQHF	TGTGCCAGCAGTGAGAGTGGTTTTCAGCCCCAGCATTTT
few	TRBV20-1	.	TRBJ1-3	13	CSAPIGSGNTIYF	TGCAGTGCCCCGATCGGCTCTGGAAACACCATATATTTT
.	TRBV20-1	.	TRBJ2-7	13	CSARDVTNYEQYF	TGCAGTGCTAGAGATGTGACAAACTACGAGCAGTACTTC
.	TRBV3-1	.	TRBJ2-5	15	CASSQAGREQETQYF	TGTGCCAGCAGCCAAGCAGGGCGCGAGCAAGAGACCCAGTACTTC
.	TRBV24-1	.	TRBJ2-1	16	CATSESWGRSYNEQFF	TGTGCCACCAGTGAATCTTGGGGGCGCAGCTACAATGAGCAGTTCTTC
.	TRBV7-3	.	TRBJ2-7	13	CASSLTLGGEQYF	TGTGCCAGCAGCTTAACCTTGGGGGGCGAGCAGTACTTC
.	TRBV11-2	.	TRBJ2-1	15	CASRLGLTSYNEQFF	TGTGCCAGCAGATTAGGACTAACCTCCTACAATGAGCAGTTCTTC
.	TRBV20-1	.	TRBJ2-7	14	CSAERGWSGGEQYF	TGCAGTGCCGAGAGGGGCTGGTCCGGGGGAGAGCAGTACTTC
many	TRBV7-9	.	TRBJ2-5	12	CASSLVEETQYF	TGTGCCAGCAGCTTAGTAGAAGAGACCCAGTACTTC
.	TRBV19	.	TRBJ2-1	16	CASSIVLGGSYNEQFF	TGTGCCAGTAGTATAGTGTTAGGGGGCTCCTACAATGAGCAGTTCTTC